These T cell receptor beta chains were read from a single sample in a study of blood T cell repertoires in COVID-19. Libraries were prepared by immunoSEQ multiplex PCR; TCRdb keeps only in-frame clonotypes and omits some of them. The sample yields over 85,000 clones, about 85% seen once. The sequenced sample was peripheral blood. The receptor source for this set is a man older than 75 with acute or convalescent COVID-19. Each CDR3 is given with its conserved first and last residue. Each record gives: J gene, V gene, clone size, D gene, CDR3 protein, CDR3 DNA. The D gene is left open where the match is weak. Only some rows state a clone size, as once, few, many or a class for expanded clones.

>TRBJ2-3|TRBV7-2|.|TRBD2
CASSSPGGKSDTQYF
TGTGCCAGCAGCTCCCCGGGGGGGAAATCAGATACGCAGTATTTT
>TRBJ1-2|TRBV7-2|.|.
CASSPDRVLGYTF
TGTGCCAGCAGCCCGGACAGAGTGTTAGGCTACACCTTC
>TRBJ2-2|TRBV28|.|.
CASSLSLRIGLSTGELFF
TGTGCCAGCAGTTTATCCCTCAGGATCGGCCTCAGCACCGGGGAGCTGTTTTTT
>TRBJ2-3|TRBV19|.|TRBD1
CASGTGGFTDTQYF
TGTGCCAGTGGGACAGGGGGCTTTACAGATACGCAGTATTTT
>TRBJ2-7|TRBV7-3|.|TRBD1
CASSQAGGPYEQYF
TGTGCCAGCAGCCAAGCAGGGGGCCCCTACGAGCAGTACTTC
>TRBJ2-5|TRBV9|.|TRBD2
CASRKGGRGSQETQYF
TGTGCCAGCAGGAAGGGAGGGAGAGGCTCCCAAGAGACCCAGTACTTC
>TRBJ2-5|TRBV14|.|TRBD1
CASSQAWTGESRTQYF
TGTGCCAGCAGCCAAGCTTGGACAGGGGAGAGCCGTACCCAGTACTTC
>TRBJ1-2|TRBV5-1|few|.
CASSLGTELNYGYTF
TGCGCCAGCAGCTTGGGGACAGAGCTGAACTATGGCTACACCTTC
>TRBJ2-1|TRBV19|.|TRBD2
CASSPPAGGSYNEQFF
TGTGCCAGTAGTCCCCCCGCGGGAGGGTCTTACAATGAGCAGTTCTTC
>TRBJ1-1|TRBV5-4|.|.
CASSFEFFDTEAFF
TGTGCCAGCAGCTTTGAGTTTTTCGACACTGAAGCTTTCTTT
>TRBJ1-2|TRBV5-6|.|TRBD1
CASSTTGTGGLYGYTF
TGTGCCAGCAGCACAACCGGGACAGGGGGCCTCTATGGCTACACCTTC
>TRBJ2-5|TRBV18|once|.
CASSPPTGLTETQYF
TGTGCCAGCTCACCACCGACAGGTCTGACAGAGACCCAGTACTTC
>TRBJ2-3|TRBV19|.|TRBD2
CASRLAGESSVSTDTQYF
TGTGCCAGTAGACTAGCGGGAGAATCTTCGGTGAGCACAGATACGCAGTATTTT
>TRBJ1-1|TRBV7-6|.|.
CASSLETVRTEAFF
TGTGCCAGCAGCTTAGAAACGGTGAGGACTGAAGCTTTCTTT
>TRBJ2-1|TRBV5-1|few|TRBD2
CASSLVSGGFYNEQFF
TGCGCCAGCAGCTTGGTTTCGGGAGGGTTTTACAATGAGCAGTTCTTC
>TRBJ2-5|TRBV3-1/TRBV3-2|.|TRBD1
CAGGQGETQYF
TGTGCCGGAGGACAGGGTGAGACCCAGTACTTC
>TRBJ2-7|TRBV6-1|.|TRBD2
CASSEALAGRDEQYF
TGTGCCAGCAGTGAAGCCCTAGCGGGACGGGACGAGCAGTACTTC
>TRBJ1-1|TRBV28|.|.
CATRGGQGTEAFF
TGTGCCACAAGAGGTGGTCAGGGCACTGAAGCTTTCTTT
>TRBJ1-2|TRBV5-1|.|TRBD1
CASSLGDRDSNYGYTF
TGCGCCAGCAGCTTGGGGGACAGGGACTCTAACTATGGCTACACCTTC
>TRBJ1-6|TRBV25-1|.|.
CASSELTQGSPLHF
TGTGCCAGCAGTGAATTGACGCAGGGGTCACCCCTCCACTTT
>TRBJ1-4|TRBV6-5|.|.
CASSYESPGKLFF
TGTGCCAGCAGCTACGAGTCCCCGGGAAAACTGTTTTTT
>TRBJ1-1|TRBV29-1|.|TRBD1
CSVRDRGYTEAFF
TGCAGCGTTAGGGACAGGGGGTACACTGAAGCTTTCTTT
>TRBJ2-5|TRBV27|.|TRBD2
CASRTIAGVRETQYF
TGTGCCAGCAGAACCATAGCGGGAGTGCGGGAGACCCAGTACTTC
>TRBJ1-2|TRBV4-3|.|.
CASSQGTPGYGYTF
TGCGCCAGCAGCCAAGGGACTCCGGGGTATGGCTACACCTTC
>TRBJ2-5|TRBV5-4|.|TRBD2
CASSPGTSGVKETQYF
TGTGCCAGCAGCCCCGGGACTAGCGGGGTCAAAGAGACCCAGTACTTC
>TRBJ2-7|TRBV7-7|.|TRBD2
CASSLLAGGPAEQYF
TGTGCTAGCAGCTTACTTGCGGGAGGGCCTGCGGAGCAGTACTTC
>TRBJ2-3|TRBV4-2|medium-sized|TRBD2
CASSQQGAGGPDTQYF
TGTGCCAGCAGCCAACAAGGGGCGGGAGGCCCAGATACGCAGTATTTT
>TRBJ2-7|TRBV5-1|.|.
CASSLGQDSYEQYF
TGCGCCAGCAGTCTGGGACAAGACTCCTACGAGCAGTACTTC
>TRBJ2-2|TRBV11-3|.|.
CASSLVGVTGELFF
TGTGCCAGCAGCTTAGTAGGGGTCACCGGGGAGCTGTTTTTT
>TRBJ1-5|TRBV15|few|.
CATSRGLSWDQPQHF
TGTGCCACCAGCAGGGGGCTTTCATGGGATCAGCCCCAGCATTTT
>TRBJ2-5|TRBV9|many|.
CASSVEQGLATQYF
TGTGCCAGCAGCGTAGAGCAGGGACTGGCGACCCAGTACTTC
>TRBJ2-7|TRBV4-2|once|.
CASSPRDLSSYEQYF
TGTGCCAGCAGCCCCCGGGACTTAAGCTCCTACGAGCAGTACTTC
>TRBJ1-5|TRBV6-2/TRBV6-3|.|TRBD1
CASSRTGGNQPQHF
TGTGCCAGCAGCCGGACAGGGGGTAATCAGCCCCAGCATTTT
>TRBJ2-7|TRBV27|once|TRBD2
CASQQLAGEYEQYF
TGTGCCAGCCAACAACTAGCGGGAGAATACGAGCAGTACTTC
>TRBJ1-2|TRBV5-1|once|TRBD1
CASSLVDGQGNYGYTF
TGCGCCAGCAGCTTGGTAGACGGACAGGGGAACTATGGCTACACCTTC
>TRBJ1-5|TRBV10-3|.|.
CAISADRYSNQPQHF
TGTGCCATCAGCGCTGACAGGTATAGCAATCAGCCCCAGCATTTT
>TRBJ2-1|TRBV18|.|TRBD2
CASSPGLAGVYNEQFF
TGTGCCAGCTCACCCGGACTAGCGGGGGTCTACAATGAGCAGTTCTTC
>TRBJ2-7|TRBV28|.|.
CASSLGGTAYEQYF
TGTGCCAGCAGTTTAGGCGGGACAGCCTACGAGCAGTACTTC
>TRBJ2-7|TRBV6-5|.|.
CAAREGGTYEQYF
TGTGCCGCCAGGGAGGGGGGAACCTACGAGCAGTACTTC
>TRBJ2-7|TRBV29-1|.|TRBD2
CSVKSGVSGYEQYF
TGCAGCGTAAAGAGCGGGGTAAGCGGCTACGAGCAGTACTTC
>TRBJ1-2|TRBV21-1|.|.
CASSKVSRGFYGYTF
TGTGCCAGCAGCAAAGTTAGCAGGGGTTTCTATGGCTACACCTTC
>TRBJ2-2|TRBV28|.|.
CASIGTSNTGELFF
TGTGCCAGCATAGGGACATCGAACACCGGGGAGCTGTTTTTT
>TRBJ2-7|TRBV5-1|.|TRBD2
CASSRGTSAMSSYEQYF
TGCGCCAGCAGCCGTGGGACTAGCGCCATGAGCTCCTACGAGCAGTACTTC
>TRBJ1-4|TRBV30|.|TRBD1
CAWSNPGQGVEKLFF
TGTGCCTGGAGTAACCCGGGACAGGGTGTCGAAAAACTGTTTTTT
>TRBJ2-5|TRBV5-6|.|.
CASSSPPTQETQYF
TGTGCCAGCAGCTCGCCCCCAACTCAAGAGACCCAGTACTTC
>TRBJ2-1|TRBV30|.|.
CAWSVLNEQFF
TGTGCCTGGAGTGTACTAAATGAGCAGTTCTTC
>TRBJ2-3|TRBV11-2|.|.
CASSPSGLSTDTQYF
TGTGCCAGCAGCCCATCGGGTCTTAGCACAGATACGCAGTATTTT
>TRBJ1-6|TRBV5-6|once|TRBD1
CASSTGQGLDSPLHF
TGTGCCAGCAGCACGGGACAGGGGTTGGATTCACCCCTCCACTTT
>TRBJ2-5|TRBV9|.|TRBD2
CASSLGTSAYQETQYF
TGTGCCAGCAGCCTCGGGACTAGCGCGTACCAAGAGACCCAGTACTTC
>TRBJ2-3|TRBV15|.|TRBD2
CATSRLKGGRGPDTQYF
TGTGCCACCAGCAGATTAAAGGGCGGGAGGGGCCCAGATACGCAGTATTTT
>TRBJ2-5|TRBV2|.|TRBD2
CASSVTSGRETQYF
TGTGCCAGCAGCGTTACTAGCGGGAGGGAGACCCAGTACTTC
>TRBJ2-7|TRBV14|once|.
CASSHKTYEQYF
TGTGCCAGCAGCCACAAAACCTACGAGCAGTACTTC
>TRBJ1-1|TRBV11-3|.|TRBD1
CASSLTGTGHTEAFF
TGTGCCAGCAGCTTAACCGGGACAGGGCACACTGAAGCTTTCTTT